This entry is about one T cell receptor beta chain. This entry is derived from a study of blood T cell repertoires in COVID-19. The Seattle site enrolled patients during active infection and followed them longitudinally. Per germline, CDR1 SGHDT and CDR2 YYEEEE. This CDR3 has 13 residues. Trimming removed 0 bases at V and 7 bases at J, with 10 bases between. Produced via immunoSEQ multiplex PCR; TCRdb's table is partial and in-frame only. The table has approximately 330,000 clones, roughly 86% seen once. The sequence derives from a man aged 25 to 40 with COVID-19, enrolled during active disease. The chain combines TRBV5-6 with TRBJ1-1; D call uncertain. Specimen: peripheral blood. For the CDR3, the DNA is TGTGCCAGCAGCTTGGCCTTTCGGGATGAAGCTTTCTTT. The encoded protein is CASSLAFRDEAFF.